The TCR beta chain under discussion was sequenced for a study of shared clonotypes between healthy human individuals. Study background: Each donor contributed plates that comprised three CD4 naive, three CD4 memory, two CD8 naive and one CD8 memory. Study conclusions and caveats: Generally, naive subsets (rather than memory subsets) showed larger estimated richness.

Clones were read by immunoSEQ multiplex PCR, and TCRdb kept only the in-frame ones, dropping some. Of approximately 500,000 clones listed, almost 97% are singletons. CDR1 and CDR2 (germline): MNHNY, SVGAGI (reference sequence). This CDR3 region has 15 residues. V was pared by 5 bases and J by 0 bases, with 11 bases between. Concerning this clone: Its antigen is undetermined.

Sequences were obtained from naive CD4+ T cells sorted from blood. Regarding subset: CD45RA+ positively selected. The chain links TRBV6-6 to TRBJ1-3; D is uncertain. This sequence was found in a woman younger than 45 in good health. The CDR3 is CASSPSSTSGNTIYF. The CDR3 DNA reads as TGTGCCAGCAGTCCCTCATCGACCTCTGGAAACACCATATATTTT.